This T cell receptor (beta chain) was captured by sequencing in a study of blood T cell repertoires in COVID-19 (dated by TCRdb to about 2020). With regard to the full study: Collaborator samples came from the United States, Italy and Spain and covered acute and convalescent phases of COVID-19. The material from the prospective study consisted of cDNA or gDNA derived from T cells, B-cell-depleted T cells, or PBMCs. The dataset comprised deeply sampled blood TCRbeta repertoires from subjects exposed to, actively infected with, or recovered from COVID-19. The repertoires were made available in a free public database intended to serve as a resource for research on the immune response to SARS-CoV-2. Samples were obtained from the ongoing ImmuneRACE study (first 160 participants) and from over 1,000 subjects provided by 6 global collaborators. Nearly every sample came with metadata listing a de-identified subject ID, COVID-19 status, age in years and sex. Where available, HLA class I and class II types were taken from metadata supplied by the sample provider and were not determined by assay-based typing.

Study-wide conclusions, independent of this receptor: The amount of clinical and demographic metadata varied by source and participant and was provided uncurated.

Each collaborating institution followed its own protocols to collect whole blood in K2EDTA tubes. For TCRbeta analysis, collaborator samples were shipped as frozen whole blood, as isolated PBMCs, or as DNA extracted from either sample type. Comment on this clone: Its cognate antigen has yet to be identified. The record has no base qualities; no much larger clone is one base away.

Spanning cysteine to phenylalanine, the CDR3 consists of 15 amino acids. The sequence is cut down to CDR3 DNA, 45 bases in frame from base 1. The germline V and J ends show losses of 3 bases and 1 base respectively, and no gene match explains 4 bases of the junction. The germline V gene (reference sequence) supplies CDR1 LNHDA and CDR2 SQIVND. TCRbeta CDR3 regions were amplified from genomic DNA by means of the immunoSEQ Assay, a bias-controlled multiplex PCR. The original pipeline was this. The number of nucleated cells in each sample was estimated from the amplification of reference gene primers within the assay. To quantify the absolute abundance of each unique TCRbeta CDR3 rearrangement, sequence reads were collapsed and filtered. For each sample, productive Simpson clonality was calculated by taking the square root of Simpson's diversity index across productive rearrangements. Sourced from immuneACCESS, this table was stored by TCRdb with only in-frame sequences that have V and J called. A share of the clones is absent; for the studies checked, an unresolved V gene accounts for under half, and the remainder has no known explanation. That table gives V, J and clone size, and the DNA gave D and trimming. Across this sample there are about 100,000 clones, with 80% seen only once. Jointly, the top ten make up 12% of the sample.

The sequencing sample was made of peripheral blood. The clonotype was recovered from a woman between 65 and 79 years old with acute or convalescent COVID-19. The chain joins TRBV19 to TRBJ1-1, with 8 bases matching TRBD1. The nucleotide sequence reads TGTGCCAGTAGTATTCCAGGGGGCCGGAACACTGAAGCTTTCTTT. Protein translation: CASSIPGGRNTEAFF.